This T cell receptor (beta chain) was found in a study of cytomegalovirus exposure and HLA in healthy donors (dated by TCRdb to 2015 to 2018). Some background on the complete study: An earlier analysis of roughly 610 of the donors reported roughly 300 Gb of sequence data and 117 million unique TCR beta sequences obtained from about 180 million T cells. An early release that covered about 640 HLA-typed donors contained approximately 300 gigabases of sequencing data and tens of millions of unique TCR sequences. The genetic ancestry cluster associated with self-reported Caucasian donors included 65% to 90% of the approximately 400 genotyped donors. The aim of the study was to test whether cataloging public T cell receptors could identify signatures of past pathogen exposure. Using immunosequencing, the study profiled T cell repertoires from 550 to 750 subjects and related those repertoires to cytomegalovirus serostatus. Besides the first cohort of under 700 subjects, a separate validation cohort made up of 90 to 150 different subjects was used. The study combined high-throughput TCR immunosequencing, statistical association of individual TCRs with disease status, and machine learning to predict cytomegalovirus infection status. In a later analysis, previously published TCR beta repertoires from 600 to 850 donors were re-analyzed and high-resolution HLA genotyping was added so that TCR occurrence patterns could be studied. Rather than drawing on any new phenotypic data, the later analysis identified candidate immune exposures from TCR beta sequences and the way those sequences occurred across donors. An earlier analysis of fewer than 750 of the donors used high-throughput TCR beta sequencing to judge whether each TCR beta V gene segment behaved as functional or pseudogenic. Donor age, sex, ethnicity and CMV serostatus were collected together with the repertoire data. A later genetic analysis used genome-wide SNP genotypes for about 65% of the 666 donors, treating that subset as a discovery cohort. Every repertoire in the discovery cohort had been generated on one and the same sequencing platform. HLA typing included class I and class II loci at four-digit resolution. The number of donors typed differed by locus, with roughly 620-630 for A, B, C, DRB1 and DQB1, roughly 550 for DQA1, approximately 570 for DPA1, and approximately 470 for DPB1. Several DR-DQ haplotypes were treated as single units for association and clustering because of strong linkage in the cohort. On average, around 240,000 unique TCR beta nucleotide sequences were sequenced per donor among some 420 genotyped donors of the cohort, with roughly 18% of those sequences being non-productive.

About this clone: Its antigen has not been determined. Base quality data are lacking; no much larger clone is found one base away.

What the research found in general, with its limitations: A later analysis found that TCR association rates varied across HLA loci, with DRB1 alleles showing the most associated TCRs and HLA-C alleles the fewest. Correlated functional status among segregating V segments might reflect linkage disequilibrium, but an unknown experimental factor could not be ruled out. The authors suggested that the approach could potentially be extended to other disease states and immunological phenotypes. According to a later genetic analysis, donors in an Asian-associated ancestry cluster had fewer N-insertions in productive TCRs than the roughly 670-donor mean. Because the 87-base-pair reads could not distinguish some IMGT-functional V segments, including TRBV6-2 and TRBV6-3, those segments were excluded. The only immune exposure information available for the cohort was CMV serostatus. The study gave a list of 150 to 200 TCR beta chains associated with cytomegalovirus. A further reported finding was that TCR beta sequences accurately predicted the HLA-A and HLA-B alleles for most subjects in the first cohort. Over 15 rarely observed V segments, including chromosome 9 orphons, were excluded from the earlier analysis of a few hundred of the donors because counts were too low. Because HLA typing was missing for some donors at each locus, association tests included only the typed subset. V-gene and J-gene trimming of TCR beta chains was associated with a missense DCLRE1C variant in a later genetic analysis, and the association was replicated in an independent cohort. Sequencing depth was assumed to be roughly uniform across donors in the presence/absence analyses, though that assumption may not hold. In a later analysis, HLA-associated TCR beta chains were found to be more clonally expanded and to have lower generation probabilities than equally common non-associated chains. Broadly in line with IMGT annotations, most TCR beta V segments showed up in productive rearrangements about 90% or about 30% of the time in an earlier analysis of several hundred of the donors. When HLA alleles, especially DR and DQ, strongly co-occurred, TCR associations were difficult to assign to individual alleles. A few of the identified cytomegalovirus-associated TCR beta chains were confirmed in vitro to be specific for cytomegalovirus antigens. Across donors, most TCR sequences were observed very rarely, whereas some public TCRs were present in many individuals. In a later analysis, several top co-occurrence clusters were reported to appear linked to parvovirus B19, influenza, CMV and Epstein-Barr virus. A cluster of highly shared sequence variants was judged likely to be a technical artifact of the sequencing pipeline. Only TCR beta chains were sequenced in this cohort, and the absence of alpha or paired-chain data limited detectable features. Cytomegalovirus status was reported to be diagnosed by the classifier with high specificity and sensitivity in both the original and validation cohorts. A later analysis found that most CMV-associated TCR beta chains appeared HLA-restricted, with HLA associations seemingly driven largely by CMV exposure. At a false discovery rate of 0.05, a later analysis linked 15,000 to 20,000 TCR beta sequences to specific HLA alleles.

In total, over 600 healthy bone marrow donors made up the cohort. At the time of sampling, every cohort member was nominally healthy, though immune exposures that went unrecorded were likely present. The donor tested CMV seronegative and was one of the 352 seronegative cohort members. A peripheral blood sample was provided by each donor, and peripheral blood mononuclear cells were used for TCR beta sequencing. The Qiagen DNeasy Blood Extraction Kit was used to extract genomic DNA from the blood cell samples. Trimming removed 2 bases from V and 6 bases from J, leaving 17 bases between the germline ends. The germline V gene (reference sequence) supplies CDR1 SEHNR and CDR2 FQNEAQ. The CDR3 numbers 15 residues from cysteine through phenylalanine. Just the 45-base CDR3 DNA is kept, in frame starting at base 1. The method behind the library was the immunoSEQ multiplex PCR assay. For the multiplex PCR, a mixture combining 60 forward primers for TCR Vbeta segments and 13 reverse primers for TCR Jbeta segments was used. A multiplex PCR assay on genomic DNA amplified the CDR3 region of rearranged TCR beta genes. On the Illumina HiSeq System, the amplified TCR beta libraries were sequenced as 87-base-pair reads. The study's own analysis went as follows. A later analysis counted tens of millions of unique TCR beta chains across the 640 or so repertoires, and 10 million to 12 million of these chains were shared by at least two donors. To remove PCR and sequencing errors, raw reads were error-corrected and collapsed into unique sequences using a nearest-neighbor algorithm that merged closely related sequences. To assign V, D and J gene segments, CDR3 sequences were aligned to IMGT reference sequences. For a sequence to be retained, a match of at least six nucleotides was required to both a V gene segment and a J gene segment. A rearrangement counted as productive if the CDR3 had no stop codons and remained in frame with V and J, and every other rearrangement counted as non-productive. CDR3 was defined by IMGT convention, running from the second conserved V-encoded cysteine to the conserved J-encoded phenylalanine. The earlier analysis of about 640 of the donors excluded any sequence lacking an unambiguous match to a single V gene segment. In an earlier analysis of about 590 of the donors, a V segment was called functional when productive rearrangements were above 56.7%, and segregating when the standard deviation between donors exceeded 5%. A statistical classification framework was built for diagnosing cytomegalovirus status from the catalog of TCR beta chain sequences. In a later analysis, V and J genes were assigned by comparing TCR nucleotide sequences against IMGT/GENE-DB human TR gene sequences. A later analysis assigned CDR3 sequences and most-parsimonious VDJ recombination scenarios with the TCRdist pipeline. In a later analysis, each TCR beta chain was defined by its CDR3 amino acid sequence together with its V-gene family, and reads without a unique V-gene family were excluded. As a way to deal with suspected cross-contamination and a sequencing artifact, a later analysis dropped hundreds of nucleotide sequences that were highly shared and had low generation probability. In a later analysis, a clonal expansion index was calculated for each public chain from normalized within-repertoire ranks of inferred template counts. A later analysis computed generation probabilities with a VDJ recombination model fitted to out-of-frame rearrangements, and checked the results against IGoR. Hypergeometric tests were used in a later analysis to score TCR-TCR, TCR-HLA and TCR-CMV co-occurrence, with a repertoire-size bias correction applied to the TCR pairs. False discovery rates were estimated in a later analysis by permuting HLA or CMV assignments 20 times. In a later analysis, co-occurring TCRs were grouped with DBSCAN, and TCRdist sequence similarity was added when clustering was performed within HLA-allele-positive subsets. Repertoires with fewer than 30,000 or more than 120,000 public chains were left out of co-occurrence clustering, as were five repertoires with anomalous nucleotide sharing. TCRdb provides this immuneACCESS table in a form limited to in-frame rearrangements. Some clones are lacking; in checked studies, under half of them reflect an unresolved V gene, and why the rest are absent is not known. V, J and clone size are those of that table, while D and trimming were read from the DNA. Recorded for this sample are 40,000 or so clones; approximately 72% of them occurred a single time. Of the sample, around 3.3% falls within the top ten clones.

The rearrangement joined TRBV7-9 to TRBJ2-7, with no D gene named confidently. This TCR was sampled from a woman in her twenties or thirties in good health and CMV-seronegative. The sequencing sample was made of PBMCs. Read as DNA, the sequence is TGTGCCAGCAGCTTAAATGTGGCAGGTGGATCCGAGCAGTACTTC. Its amino acids are CASSLNVAGGSEQYF.